Following are 26 T cell receptor beta chains from one sample sequenced in a study of cytotoxic CD8 clonotypes in ibrutinib-treated CLL. The protocol was immunoSEQ multiplex PCR, while the TCRdb copy is restricted to in-frame clones and leaves out a portion. The sample lists just over 200,000 clones; 79% were seen once. Sequencing used PBMCs, obtained after 12 months of ibrutinib treatment. These receptor sequences come from a human donor with chronic lymphocytic leukemia.

This clone was recorded a few times. This rearrangement joins TRBV5-6 to TRBJ2-5; D call uncertain. This CDR3 contains 13 residues. V was trimmed by 3 bases and J by 1 base, leaving 7 bases between them. CDR1 SGHDT and CDR2 YYEEEE come from the germline V gene. CDR3 protein: CASSWGSQETQYF. CDR3 sequence (DNA): TGTGCCAGCAGCTGGGGATCCCAAGAGACCCAGTACTTC.

The chain recombines TRBV29-1 with TRBJ1-1; D is uncertain. The CDR3 length is 14 residues. In germline, CDR1 is SQVTM, CDR2 ANQGSEA. Between the trimmed V and J ends, which lost 4 bases and 4 bases, there was a span of 16 bases. The CDR3 loop is CSVGVLGSGTEAFF. CDR3 coding DNA: TGCAGCGTTGGGGTCCTGGGGTCGGGCACTGAAGCTTTCTTT.

The rearrangement uses TRBV5-1 and TRBJ1-3; D uncertain. The CDR3 is made up of 13 amino acids. Germline V gene lookup returns CDR1 SGHRS and CDR2 YFSETQ. The ends were cut back, 4 bases at V and 4 bases at J, with 9 bases in the middle. Here the CDR3 reads CASSIGPGNTIYF. DNA for the CDR3: TGCGCCAGCAGCATCGGGCCGGGAAACACCATATATTTT.

The chain links TRBV9 to TRBJ1-1; D gene uncertain. This CDR3 region has 13 residues. CDR1 SGDLS and CDR2 YYNGEE come from the germline V gene. The germline V and J ends were trimmed by 0 bases and 0 bases, with 3 bases remaining between them. Here the CDR3 reads CASSVEMNTEAFF. CDR3 nucleotides: TGTGCCAGCAGCGTAGAGATGAACACTGAAGCTTTCTTT.

CDR3 sequence (DNA): TGTGCCAGCACCACCCGGACAGGGCTCCGCGAGCAGTACTTC. This encodes CASTTRTGLREQYF. The rearrangement uses TRBV28 and TRBJ2-7; 8 nucleotides match TRBD1. CDR3 size: 14 residues. Losses at the gene ends were 7 bases for V and 6 bases for J; bases not matched to a gene: 11. Germline CDR1 and CDR2: MDHEN and SYDVKM.

This clone was counted many times. This chain uses TRBV28 with TRBJ1-3, with TRBD1 matching 8 bases. From germline, CDR1 is MDHEN and CDR2 SYDVKM. V was clipped by 4 bases and J by 2 bases; unmatched bases: 10. The CDR3 covers 17 residues. For the CDR3, the DNA is TGTGCCAGCAGTTCCTTTCCGGGACAGGTAGCTGGAAACACCATATATTTT. Protein product: CASSSFPGQVAGNTIYF.

This clone turned up a few times. The chain employs TRBV6-5 and TRBJ1-6; D unresolved. The CDR3 sequence is 14 residues long. Trimming left V 6 bases short and J 8 bases short, with 14 bases between. Germline values: CDR1 MNHEY, CDR2 SVGAGI. The CDR3 region has the DNA TGTGCCAGCAGCTGGACCTCCGTGGATTCACCCCTCCACTTT. Its translation: CASSWTSVDSPLHF.

This clone was found a few times. This chain connects TRBV29-1 to TRBJ2-7, with D maybe TRBD1 (5 bases). The CDR3 consists of 12 residues. The V gene lost 6 bases and the J gene lost 1 base, with 10 bases spanning the gap. Per the germline V gene, CDR1 is SQVTM and CDR2 is ANQGSEA. CDR3 region: CSVGRASYEQYF. DNA of the CDR3: TGCAGCGTAGGCAGGGCATCCTACGAGCAGTACTTC.

The chain couples TRBV6-5 to TRBJ2-3; 10 positions agree with TRBD1. Per germline, CDR1 MNHEY and CDR2 SVGAGI. The CDR3 spans 15 residues. J lost 3 bases, V lost 4 bases, and 4 bases had no gene match. CDR3 coding DNA: TGTGCCAGCAGTTTCGGGACAGGGGTAACAGATACGCAGTATTTT. Encoded protein: CASSFGTGVTDTQYF.

The chain recombines TRBV6-6 with TRBJ1-4, with D unresolved. V dropped 5 bases and J dropped 1 base, with 8 bases sitting between them. The CDR3 totals 14 residues. Germline assignment: CDR1 MNHNY and CDR2 SVGAGI (reference sequence). CDR3 DNA: TGTGCCAGCAGTCCCACCTTAACTAATGAAAAACTGTTTTTT. This sequence encodes CASSPTLTNEKLFF.

This clone appeared a few times. The chain recombines TRBV6-1 with TRBJ2-7; a weak D match, TRBD2 (6 bases). From germline, CDR1 is MNHNS and CDR2 SASEGT. This CDR3 contains 15 residues. V lost 2 bases to trimming and J lost 3 bases, with 14 bases between them. CDR3 region: CASSEPSAGYYEQYF. DNA of the CDR3: TGTGCCAGCAGTGAACCTTCGGCGGGGTACTACGAGCAGTACTTC.

The chain employs TRBV19 and TRBJ2-5, with 8 positions matching TRBD1. Per germline, CDR1 LNHDA and CDR2 SQIVND (reference sequence). This CDR3 comprises 16 residues. V was clipped by 6 bases and J by 4 bases; unmatched bases: 13. The CDR3, as DNA: TGTGCCAGTAGCGCCGGGCCAGGGGGCACGGGAGAGACCCAGTACTTC. Its protein is CASSAGPGGTGETQYF.

This clone appeared once. This chain joins TRBV5-1 and TRBJ1-1; D remains ambiguous. V dropped 2 bases and J dropped 1 base, with 9 bases sitting between them. The CDR3 spans 14 residues. Germline CDR1 reads SGHRS; CDR2 reads YFSETQ. The CDR3 sequence: CASSLRTGNTEAFF. The CDR3 bases are TGCGCCAGCAGCTTAAGGACGGGGAACACTGAAGCTTTCTTT.

This chain links TRBV19 with TRBJ2-7, with a possible D match to TRBD2 (6 bases). V dropped 7 bases and J dropped 0 bases, with 13 bases sitting between them. Germline V gene sequence: CDR1 LNHDA, CDR2 SQIVND (reference sequence). The CDR3 is made up of 14 amino acids. CDR3: CASKILAHSYEQYF. DNA of the CDR3: TGTGCCAGTAAGATTCTAGCGCACTCCTACGAGCAGTACTTC.

The chain employs TRBV5-1 and TRBJ1-6; D gene uncertain. V lost 0 bases and J 6 bases, leaving 7 bases between the germline ends. The germline V gene has CDR1 SGHRS and CDR2 YFSETQ. This CDR3 has 14 amino acids. CDR3 residues: CASSLAILNSPLHF. As DNA, the CDR3 is TGCGCCAGCAGCTTGGCTATTCTTAATTCACCCCTCCACTTT.

The chain has TRBV28 and TRBJ1-2; possible D gene TRBD1, 5 bases. The CDR3 extends over 12 amino acids. Trimming removed 6 bases at V and 4 bases at J, with 9 bases between. CDR1 MDHEN and CDR2 SYDVKM come from the germline V gene. DNA of the CDR3: TGTGCCAGCAGCGCAGGGCCCTATGGCTACACCTTC. Translation gives CASSAGPYGYTF.

There are a few counts of this clone. The rearrangement joins TRBV11-2 to TRBJ1-1; maybe TRBD1 (6 bases). V was cut by 5 bases and J by 1 base, with 11 bases left in between. The CDR3 has 14 residues. The V gene's germline CDR1 is SGHAT and CDR2 FQNNGV. CDR3 residues: CASSHLQGNTEAFF. The DNA for the CDR3 is TGTGCCAGCAGCCATCTACAGGGGAACACTGAAGCTTTCTTT.

The table lists this clone with many counts. CDR3 in amino acids: CASSRDSPSYEQYF. The CDR3, as DNA: TGTGCCAGCAGCCGGGACAGCCCGTCCTACGAGCAGTACTTC. This chain connects TRBV11-1 to TRBJ2-7, with 7 bases lining up with TRBD1. Germline assignment: CDR1 SGHAT and CDR2 FQDESV (reference sequence). The V and J ends lost 5 bases and 1 base, in that order; junction bases with no gene match: 5. This CDR3 comprises 14 residues.

This clone came up once. The chain employs TRBV27 and TRBJ1-2, with D maybe TRBD1 (6 bases). The V gene's germline CDR1 is MNHEY and CDR2 SMNVEV (reference sequence). This CDR3 contains 17 residues. Trimming took off 2 bases at V and 7 bases at J, with 23 bases between the two ends. The CDR3 DNA reads as TGTGCCAGCAGTTTAACCCCTAACAGGGAGGGATCGGTTGGCTACACCTTC. It is translated as CASSLTPNREGSVGYTF.

The V call is TRBV4-2, the J call TRBJ1-3; D not certain. This CDR3 spans 16 amino acids. V lost 0 bases and J lost 0, with 9 bases in between. Per germline, CDR1 LGHNA and CDR2 YNFKEQ. The CDR3 protein is CASSQERVSSGNTIYF. The CDR3 region has the DNA TGTGCCAGCAGCCAAGAGCGGGTCAGCTCTGGAAACACCATATATTTT.

The J gene is TRBJ1-1, the V gene TRBV11-2; 7 bases line up with TRBD1. Germline lookup yields CDR1 SGHAT and CDR2 FQNNGV. The V and J ends lost 10 bases and 0 bases, in that order; junction bases with no gene match: 11. This CDR3 is 15 amino acids long. CDR3 DNA: TGTGCCACCCAGGGGGACGGAGGAATGAACACTGAAGCTTTCTTT. Translated, it gives CATQGDGGMNTEAFF.

Here the CDR3 reads CASSSAGTAYGYTF. CDR3 coding DNA: TGCGCCAGCAGCAGCGCCGGGACAGCATATGGCTACACCTTC. J is TRBJ1-2 and V is TRBV5-1; 7 nucleotides align to TRBD1. From germline, CDR1 is SGHRS and CDR2 YFSETQ. V was pared by 4 bases and J by 5 bases, with 8 bases of the junction left unmatched. The CDR3 spans 14 residues.

The rearrangement joins TRBV5-4 to TRBJ2-1; the D gene is possibly TRBD1 (6 bases). CDR1 and CDR2 (germline): SGHNT, YYREEE (reference sequence). The V gene lost 5 bases and the J gene lost 5 bases, with 23 bases spanning the gap. This CDR3 comprises 17 residues. The CDR3 loop reads CASRANRESGPDNEQFF. In DNA, the CDR3 is TGTGCCAGCAGAGCTAACAGGGAGTCAGGTCCCGACAATGAGCAGTTCTTC.

V is TRBV6-5 and J is TRBJ2-7; maybe TRBD1 (5 bases). The ends were cut back, 0 bases at V and 3 bases at J, with 9 bases in the middle. This CDR3 comprises 14 residues. The V gene's germline CDR1 is MNHEY and CDR2 SVGAGI. In DNA, the CDR3 is TGTGCCAGCAGTTACTCGGGGCTCAGCTACGAGCAGTACTTC. Protein: CASSYSGLSYEQYF.

The chain recombines TRBV18 with TRBJ2-7; no definite D call. Germline loops: CDR1 KGHSH, CDR2 LQKENI. This CDR3 comprises 13 residues. Trimming pared 2 bases from V and 6 bases from J, leaving 11 bases between. The CDR3 DNA is TGTGCCAGCTCACCATCCCCCTCTTTCGAGCAGTACTTC. Translation: CASSPSPSFEQYF. The full variable domain, in which reference TRBV18 and TRBJ2-7 provide the parts outside the CDR3, is NAGVMQNPRHLVRRRGQEARLRCSPMKGHSHVYWYRQLPEEGLKFMVYLQKENIIDESGMPKERFSAEFPKEGPSILRIQQVVRGDSAAYFCASSPSPSFEQYFGPGTRLTVT.

V is TRBV14 and J is TRBJ2-7; TRBD1 matches 8 bases. V trimming: 8 bases; J trimming: 5 bases; junction bases outside the gene matches: 11. The CDR3 length is 14 residues. CDR1 and CDR2 (germline): SGHDN, FVKESK. CDR3 region: CASAHLGQGDEQYF. CDR3 DNA sequence: TGTGCCAGCGCCCACCTCGGACAGGGCGACGAGCAGTACTTC.